These 5 T cell receptor beta chains were all obtained from the same sample, sequenced in a study of cytomegalovirus exposure and HLA in healthy donors (TCRdb year 2017). Library preparation employed the immunoSEQ multiplex PCR assay. The multiplex PCR relied on a mix of 60 forward primers for TCR Vbeta segments and 13 reverse primers for TCR Jbeta segments. TCRdb obtained this table from immuneACCESS and retained in-frame rearrangements with V and J assigned. These tables miss some clones; where compared with another copy, unresolved V genes account for less than half of the shortfall, and the remainder is unexplained. The sample yields around 160,000 clones; roughly 79% were counted once. The ten largest account for roughly 9.3% of the sample. Material for sequencing was PBMCs. The source of these receptors is a man aged 18-30 years in good health and CMV-seropositive.

The CDR3 is CASSSGVGVSDTQYF. The CDR3, as DNA: TGCGCCAGCAGCTCGGGCGTCGGGGTTTCAGATACGCAGTATTTT. This chain connects TRBV5-1 to TRBJ2-3; tentatively, D is TRBD2 (5 bases). Germline V gene data show CDR1 as SGHRS and CDR2 as YFSETQ. Trimming removed 3 bases at V and 4 bases at J, with 15 bases between. The CDR3 loop spans 15 amino acids.

This rearrangement joins TRBV18 to TRBJ1-5, with a tentative D call TRBD1 (6 bases). Trimming removed 2 bases at V and 12 bases at J, with 14 bases between. CDR1 is KGHSH, CDR2 LQKENI, per germline. The CDR3 totals 13 residues. CDR3 DNA: TGTGCCAGCTCACCATCTCGGGACAAGAGCCAGCATTTT. Encoded protein: CASSPSRDKSQHF.

The CDR3: CASSQEVKYGRGGETQYF. CDR3 nucleotide sequence: TGTGCCAGCAGCCAAGAGGTCAAGTATGGGAGGGGGGGAGAGACCCAGTACTTC. This chain uses TRBV4-2 with TRBJ2-5, with a tentative D call TRBD2 (7 bases). The CDR3 is 18 amino acids. Germline V gene data show CDR1 as LGHNA and CDR2 as YNFKEQ. V was clipped by 0 bases and J by 4 bases, with 21 bases between them.

The V and J genes are TRBV7-9 and TRBJ1-2; 7 bases agree with TRBD1. In germline, CDR1 is SEHNR, CDR2 FQNEAQ (reference sequence). The V segment lost 6 bases and the J segment 7 bases; nucleotides outside the gene matches: 11. The CDR3 runs 14 residues. CDR3 in DNA: TGTGCCAGCAGTCCCAGACAGGGCTCCATTGGCTACACCTTC. This gives the protein CASSPRQGSIGYTF.

This clone occurred a few times. This chain uses TRBV4-3 with TRBJ2-5; perhaps TRBD2 as D (5 bases). CDR3 length equals 16 residues. V was clipped by 0 bases and J by 2 bases, with 13 bases between them. The V gene's germline CDR1 is LGHNA and CDR2 YSLEER. CDR3 nucleotide sequence: TGCGCCAGCAGCCAAGAGCTGGCTAGCCGACAAGAGACCCAGTACTTC. This translates into CASSQELASRQETQYF.